The clone carrying this T cell receptor beta chain occurred a few times. Its antigen is unidentified. Some clones are missing from TCRdb's copy, which holds only in-frame ones; the method was immunoSEQ multiplex PCR. This sample has some 200,000 clones; approximately 90% occur once, and the top ten carry under 4%. These data belong to a study of T cell responses to AZD1222 COVID-19 vaccine. Broader study findings: Just a handful of AZD1222 recipients tested seropositive at baseline. Variant regions that are unmutated are reportedly the target of nearly half of spike-specific TCRs. CD4 TCRs associated with vaccination spanned spike, dominating at 160-218 and 743-854. Clonal diversity was possibly underestimated; the donors were predominantly white British and more often female.

Germline lookup yields CDR1 GTSNPN and CDR2 SVGIG (reference sequence). The CDR3 consists of 12 residues. Trimming left V 3 bases short and J 2 bases short, with 5 bases between. This chain connects TRBV30 to TRBJ2-1; no firm D call. This TCR derives from an adult who received the AZD1222 COVID-19 vaccine. This sample comprised peripheral blood, obtained 28 days after the second AZD1222 dose. Here the CDR3 reads CAWRLTYNEQFF. CDR3 sequence (DNA): TGTGCCTGGAGGCTAACCTACAATGAGCAGTTCTTC.